Below, 30 T cell receptor beta chains from the same sample are listed, as sequenced in a study of T cells in Graves' hyperthyroidism and ophthalmopathy. Authors of the study amplified TCR beta CDR3 regions from RNA transcripts. The study used the HTBI primer set for a first-round RT-PCR of the TCR CDR3. TCRdb used MiXCR to reprocess the multiplex PCR reads, holding one entry per CDR3 protein. The table includes about 590,000 distinct CDR3 sequences, 15% to 17% detected once. What was sequenced was blood. The source of these receptors is a woman aged 25 to 45 with Graves' hyperthyroidism.

This clonotype was counted at least ten times. The rearrangement uses TRBV11-2 and TRBJ2-2; TRBD2 is a possible D gene (5 bases). Trimming took 7 bases from V and 6 from J, leaving 9 bases between them. This CDR3 spans 12 amino acids. Germline CDR1 reads SGHAT; CDR2 reads FQNNGV. The CDR3 DNA follows: TGTGCCAGCACCGAGGGTTCCGGGGAGCTGTTTTTT. It translates to CASTEGSGELFF.

This clonotype occurred once. The J gene is TRBJ2-2, the V gene TRBV3-1; D call uncertain. The germline V gene has CDR1 LGHDT and CDR2 YNNKEL (reference sequence). V was cut by 3 bases and J by 1 base, with 9 bases left in between. The CDR3 covers 15 residues. The CDR3 bases are TGTGCCAGCAGCCAGTGGCAGGAGAACACCGGGGAGCTGTTTTTT. Protein sequence: CASSQWQENTGELFF.

Note on this clonotype: This may be a read error: a much more frequent sequence differs by one nucleotide. This rearrangement joins TRBV20-1 to TRBJ2-3; 9 nucleotides align to TRBD2. Germline V CDR1 and CDR2: DFQATT, SNEGSKA (reference sequence). The V segment lost 0 bases and the J segment 8 bases; nucleotides outside the gene matches: 21. The CDR3 length is 19 residues. CDR3 in amino acids: CSARDSTAGGHMRRRTQYF. CDR3 DNA sequence: TGCAGTGCTAGAGATTCCACAGCGGGAGGCCACATGAGAAGGCGTACGCAGTATTTT.

This clonotype occurred many times. This sequence joins TRBV5-1 and TRBJ2-7; either TRBD1 or TRBD2 may fit D (5 bases each). This CDR3 has 15 amino acids. The V and J ends lost 0 bases and 6 bases respectively, with 16 bases between them. In germline, CDR1 is SGHRS, CDR2 YFSETQ. The CDR3 is CASSLVGEPLTEQYF. CDR3 nucleotides: TGCGCCAGCAGCTTGGTGGGGGAACCTCTTACCGAGCAGTACTTC.

This clonotype has more than one count but fewer than ten. The rearrangement links TRBV19 to TRBJ2-3; 9 nucleotides agree with TRBD2. J lost 5 bases, V lost 8 bases, and 5 bases had no gene match. CDR3 length: 13 amino acids. Germline-derived CDR1 and CDR2 are LNHDA and SQIVND (reference sequence). The CDR3 loop reads CASSSGIIDTQYF. DNA of the CDR3: TGTGCCAGTTCTAGCGGGATTATAGATACGCAGTATTTT.

This clonotype was seen ten or more times. This sequence joins TRBV7-8 and TRBJ2-7; D call uncertain. There are 13 residues in the CDR3. CDR1 and CDR2 from the germline V gene are SGHVS and FQNEAQ. Trimming stripped 1 base from V and 7 bases from J, with 11 bases between. The CDR3 nucleotides read TGTGCCAGCAGCTTAGTCGGCGATGGGGAGCAGTACTTC. Translated: CASSLVGDGEQYF.

The chain recombines TRBV28 with TRBJ2-3; D is perhaps TRBD2 (7 bases). Germline V gene data show CDR1 as MDHEN and CDR2 as SYDVKM. The CDR3 is 13 residues long. The V end was cut by 8 bases, the J end by 0 bases, with 9 bases between. For the CDR3, the DNA is TGTGCCAGCTGGGGGGGCAGCACAGATACGCAGTATTTT. This encodes CASWGGSTDTQYF.

This clonotype was observed a handful of times. The V gene is TRBV12-3 or TRBV12-4, the J gene TRBJ2-1; perhaps TRBD1 as D (5 bases). The CDR3 consists of 15 residues. Trimming took 2 bases from V and 4 from J, leaving 12 bases between them. The CDR3 DNA reads as TGTGCCAGCAGTTTATGGTTCCAGGGATACAATGAGCAGTTCTTC. Translated, it gives CASSLWFQGYNEQFF.

The J gene is TRBJ1-2, the V gene TRBV2, with a possible D match to TRBD1 (5 bases). CDR3 length equals 13 residues. Germline V gene data show CDR1 as SNHLY and CDR2 as FYNNEI. Trimming shortened V by 10 bases and J by 2 bases, and 14 bases separated the two germline ends. For the CDR3, the DNA is TGTGCCACCCCCAAGGGGTGGAACTATGGCTACACCTTC. Its translation is CATPKGWNYGYTF.

The gene calls are TRBV14 and TRBJ2-7, with a possible D match to TRBD2 (5 bases). Deletions cut 1 base from V and 4 bases from J, with 8 bases between. The CDR3 runs to 13 residues. Germline CDR1 and CDR2: SGHDN and FVKESK. Here the CDR3 reads CASSQVSEYEQYF. CDR3 DNA: TGTGCCAGCAGCCAAGTTAGCGAATACGAGCAGTACTTC.

This clonotype showed up just a few times. V is TRBV6-1 and J is TRBJ2-7; 8 positions match TRBD2. Germline trimming cut 6 bases from V and 1 base from J; bases unmatched to any gene: 8. The CDR3 covers 15 residues. Germline values: CDR1 MNHNS, CDR2 SASEGT. The CDR3 protein is CASSLRGRQSYEQYF. In DNA, the CDR3 is TGTGCCAGCAGCCTTCGCGGGAGGCAATCCTACGAGCAGTACTTC.

This clonotype was detected ten times or more. The chain couples TRBV6-2 or TRBV6-3 to TRBJ2-3, with TRBD2 matching over 8 bases. CDR1 is MNHEY, CDR2 SVGEGT, per germline. This CDR3 spans 23 amino acids. V lost 5 bases, J lost 2 bases, and 30 bases stayed unmatched. The CDR3 sequence is CASSQSGSYRVGDRDRTTDTQYF. CDR3 coding DNA: TGTGCCAGCAGTCAGAGCGGGAGTTATCGCGTGGGAGACAGAGACAGGACCACAGATACGCAGTATTTT.

V is TRBV20-1 and J is TRBJ2-3, with 10 bases identical to TRBD2. With V trimmed by 6 bases and J by 4 bases, 7 bases remained unmatched. CDR3 length: 14 amino acids. Germline assignment: CDR1 DFQATT and CDR2 SNEGSKA (reference sequence). CDR3: CSASQREGADTQYF. In DNA form, the CDR3 reads TGCAGTGCGTCTCAGCGGGAGGGGGCAGATACGCAGTATTTT.

The chain couples TRBV28 to TRBJ2-7; D remains ambiguous. Germline CDR1 reads MDHEN; CDR2 reads SYDVKM. Trimming removed 2 bases at V and 3 bases at J, with 11 bases between. The CDR3 length is 14 residues. The CDR3 coding sequence is TGTGCCAGCAGTTTAGGCCGGACCCACTACGAGCAGTACTTC. The encoded protein is CASSLGRTHYEQYF.

This clonotype appeared a single time. The DNA of the CDR3 is TGCAGCGTGCGGACTAGCGGGAGTGTTGAGACCCAGTACTTC. Protein: CSVRTSGSVETQYF. The rearrangement joins TRBV29-1 to TRBJ2-5; 13 bases are a match to TRBD2. Germline V gives CDR1 SQVTM, CDR2 ANQGSEA. J was trimmed by 5 bases and V by 6 bases; bases with no gene match: 6. This CDR3 is 14 amino acids long.

This clonotype has a count of ten or more. J is TRBJ1-2 and V is TRBV7-9; possible D gene TRBD1, 5 bases. V was shortened by 2 bases and J by 7 bases, with 14 bases between the two germline ends. The CDR3 consists of 14 residues. The germline gives CDR1 SEHNR, CDR2 FQNEAQ (reference sequence). In nucleotides, the CDR3 is TGTGCCAGCAGCTTAAAGACAGTCGATCGTGGCTACACCTTC. It specifies CASSLKTVDRGYTF.

The rearrangement links TRBV7-9 to TRBJ2-2, with D tentatively TRBD1 (5 bases). The V and J ends lost 10 bases and 6 bases respectively, with 18 bases between them. The CDR3 has 14 residues. Germline V lookup: CDR1 SEHNR, CDR2 FQNEAQ (reference sequence). The CDR3 nucleotides read TGTGCCACCGAATTACAGGTTCGCGCCGGGGAGCTGTTTTTT. It specifies CATELQVRAGELFF.

Of note for this clonotype: One base away lies a much larger clone, so this may be a sequencing read error. The rearrangement uses TRBV6-4 and TRBJ2-7; TRBD1 aligns across 8 bases. The DNA end is more similar to TRBJ2-1, so the J call may be wrong. CDR3 length: 18 residues. Germline V gives CDR1 MRHNA, CDR2 SNTAGT. This CDR3 reads CASSELLWGQVGAYEQFF. CDR3 nucleotides: TGTGCCAGCAGTGAATTACTATGGGGACAGGTTGGGGCCTACGAGCAGTTCTTC.

The chain uses TRBV7-9 and TRBJ2-1; 8 bases map to TRBD2. CDR3 size: 15 residues. Looked up from germline, CDR1 is SEHNR and CDR2 is FQNEAQ (reference sequence). J lost 5 bases, V lost 1 base, and 4 bases had no gene match. Written as DNA, the CDR3 is TGTGCCAGCAGCTTAGGGCGGGGGGAACACAATGAGCAGTTCTTC. It is translated as CASSLGRGEHNEQFF.

This clonotype occurred a few times. This chain links TRBV5-5 with TRBJ1-4, with D unclear. Trimming took off 0 bases at V and 8 bases at J, with 17 bases between the two ends. The germline gives CDR1 SGHKS, CDR2 YYEKEE (reference sequence). The CDR3 length is 16 residues. The CDR3 region has the DNA TGTGCCAGCAGCTTGGATCTTTATCGGGGTGACGAAAAACTGTTTTTT. It codes for CASSLDLYRGDEKLFF.

This clonotype was seen ten or more times. The gene calls are TRBV20-1 and TRBJ2-7; D remains unclear. The ends were cut back, 0 bases at V and 7 bases at J, with 13 bases in the middle. CDR3 length: 13 residues. CDR1 DFQATT and CDR2 SNEGSKA come from the germline V gene (reference sequence). Written as DNA, the CDR3 is TGCAGTGCTAGAGATAAGCCTACCTTTGAGCAGTACTTC. It translates to CSARDKPTFEQYF.

This clonotype was observed a few times. V usage is TRBV24-1 and J usage is TRBJ2-1; tentatively, D is TRBD1 (5 bases). Looked up from germline, CDR1 is KGHDR and CDR2 is SFDVKD. The CDR3 is 14 amino acids. Between the trimmed V and J ends, which lost 10 bases and 0 bases, there was a span of 12 bases. CDR3 residues: CATGHSDSYNEQFF. DNA for the CDR3: TGTGCCACAGGACACTCTGACTCCTACAATGAGCAGTTCTTC.

This clonotype was found many times. This chain joins TRBV7-2 and TRBJ1-2, with D hard to call. This CDR3 region has 15 residues. Germline V gives CDR1 SGHTA, CDR2 FQGNSA. V lost 5 bases and J lost 0, with 13 bases in between. Written as DNA, the CDR3 is TGTGCCAGCAGCCTATCTAATCCCGCTAACTATGGCTACACCTTC. Its translation is CASSLSNPANYGYTF.

This clonotype was seen repeatedly, ten times or more. The V and J genes are TRBV6-1 and TRBJ2-7; 8 nucleotides agree with TRBD1. J gave up 6 bases and V 4 bases, and 11 bases lay outside the gene matches. CDR3 length: 15 amino acids. Germline assignment: CDR1 MNHNS and CDR2 SASEGT. The CDR3 loop is CASSGAGTGYGEQYF. Written as DNA, the CDR3 is TGTGCCAGCAGTGGGGCCGGGACAGGTTATGGCGAGCAGTACTTC.

Many counts were recorded for this clonotype. V and J are TRBV10-3 and TRBJ2-7; D gene unclear. V lost 2 bases to trimming and J lost 2 bases, with 7 bases between them. This CDR3 has 13 residues. Germline assignment: CDR1 ENHRY and CDR2 SYGVKD. CDR3 residues: CAISEQATYEQYF. The CDR3 DNA sequence: TGTGCCATCAGTGAGCAGGCAACCTACGAGCAGTACTTC.

This clonotype was counted between two and nine times. The chain's CDR3 is CATKTSGISSDTQYF. CDR3 bases: TGTGCCACCAAGACTAGCGGGATTTCTTCCGATACGCAGTATTTT. J is TRBJ2-3 and V is TRBV7-2; TRBD2 aligns across 11 bases. V was pared by 10 bases and J by 6 bases, with 12 bases of the junction left unmatched. The CDR3 sequence is 15 residues long. CDR1 and CDR2 from the germline V gene are SGHTA and FQGNSA.

This clonotype was picked up many times. V gene TRBV7-2 combines with J gene TRBJ2-7, with 7 positions matching TRBD1. Unmatched junction bases numbered 5, after V lost 5 bases and J lost 1 base. Germline-derived CDR1 and CDR2 are SGHTA and FQGNSA. The CDR3 length is 14 residues. CDR3 in DNA: TGTGCCAGCAGCAAAGACAGGGCATCCTACGAGCAGTACTTC. Translation: CASSKDRASYEQYF.

This clonotype was seen at least ten times. CDR3 nucleotides: TGCAGTGCTAGTCAGGGCGGGCCTAGAGGAGAGCAGTACTTC. It encodes CSASQGGPRGEQYF. The chain uses TRBV20-1 and TRBJ2-7; the D gene could be TRBD1 or TRBD2 (5 bases each). The CDR3 has 14 residues. V was shortened by 3 bases and J by 7 bases, with 19 bases between the two germline ends. Germline CDR1 and CDR2: DFQATT and SNEGSKA (reference sequence).

This clonotype was detected many times. This chain connects TRBV11-2 to TRBJ2-3; 9 bases map to TRBD2. The CDR3 is made up of 16 amino acids. Germline CDR1 and CDR2: SGHAT and FQNNGV. V lost 5 bases and J lost 4; bases outside the gene matches: 10. The CDR3 loop is CASSPGLARLSDTQYF. CDR3 coding DNA: TGTGCCAGCAGCCCAGGACTAGCGCGCCTCTCAGATACGCAGTATTTT.

J is TRBJ2-7 and V is TRBV27; 8 bases match TRBD2. Trimming took 4 bases from V and 3 from J; bases not matched to a gene: 8. Per the germline V gene, CDR1 is MNHEY and CDR2 is SMNVEV (reference sequence). The CDR3 contains 15 residues. The CDR3: CASSSMTSAVYEQYF. Here the CDR3 DNA reads TGTGCCAGCAGTTCCATGACTAGCGCTGTCTACGAGCAGTACTTC.